This is a list of T cell receptor beta chains from one sample in a study of blood T cell repertoires in COVID-19. Repertoires were generated with immunoSEQ multiplex PCR, while TCRdb's copy carries only in-frame clones and drops some. The table lists under 85,000 clones, 89% of them singletons. Sequencing was done on a sample of peripheral blood. The origin of the receptors is an older man with active or convalescent COVID-19. CDR3s leave out the opening cysteine and the closing phenylalanine or tryptophan. Size is stated for part of the rows, as once, few or many counts, or as a class when the clone is expanded.

. | TRBJ2-7 | TRBV7-9 | ASSLAGTGAYEQY
. | TRBJ2-7 | TRBV3-1/TRBV3-2 | ASSQGRGGPSYEQY
. | TRBJ2-1 | TRBV28 | ASSPRTRPNEQF
. | TRBJ2-5 | TRBV7-9 | ASSDLTGGPQETQY
. | TRBJ2-7 | TRBV18 | ASSPVGQTSYEQY
. | TRBJ1-5 | TRBV19 | ASSGVGKPPQH
. | TRBJ1-2 | TRBV6-5 | ASRISDSYGYT
. | TRBJ2-7 | TRBV2 | ASRGTGTGGGEQY
. | TRBJ1-3 | TRBV7-8 | ASSYPGGSGNTIY
. | TRBJ2-1 | TRBV2 | ASSEWGDRF
. | TRBJ1-1 | TRBV3-1/TRBV3-2 | ASSLVASTTGRNTEAF
. | TRBJ2-1 | TRBV19 | ASSIFLAYNEQF
. | TRBJ1-5 | TRBV7-9 | ASSRGSGTGLGGNQPQH
. | TRBJ1-4 | TRBV3-1/TRBV3-2 | ASSPTGTQGEKLF
. | TRBJ2-3 | TRBV7-9 | ASSLAAAIPTDTQY
. | TRBJ1-4 | TRBV9 | ASSTEGVTNEKLF
. | TRBJ2-3 | TRBV19 | ASSIEDRDGDTQY
once | TRBJ1-1 | TRBV9 | ASSVGPGDSKDTEAF
. | TRBJ2-7 | TRBV6-7 | ASSSEARSYPEQY
. | TRBJ2-7 | TRBV5-1 | ASSLAGLAGSYEQY
. | TRBJ2-7 | TRBV27 | ASSLRVSGGGEQY
. | TRBJ2-1 | TRBV18 | ASSPHAGAYNEQF
. | TRBJ1-2 | TRBV18 | ASSPILQGALDYGYT
once | TRBJ1-1 | TRBV5-4 | ASSLEATGTEAF
once | TRBJ1-1 | TRBV5-1 | ASSSGIEAF
. | TRBJ1-1 | TRBV5-6 | ASRTGIGRANTEAF
. | TRBJ2-5 | TRBV30 | AWSLGLVGASETQY
. | TRBJ2-1 | TRBV7-3 | ASSLSGGANNEQF
. | TRBJ1-5 | TRBV5-5 | ASSLRGTGGVQPQH
. | TRBJ1-1 | TRBV6-6 | ASSYQTGLTF
. | TRBJ2-5 | TRBV7-9 | ASSSNFRRETQY
. | TRBJ2-3 | TRBV28 | ASSPRTSALGTDTQY
. | TRBJ2-1 | TRBV5-4 | ASRLAELTGGDEQF
. | TRBJ1-1 | TRBV19 | ASSPGPWGPEAF
. | TRBJ2-3 | TRBV27 | ASSLLPRLAGGADTQY
. | TRBJ2-3 | TRBV19 | ASSERATDTQY
. | TRBJ2-1 | TRBV5-4 | ASRGTGGDNEQF